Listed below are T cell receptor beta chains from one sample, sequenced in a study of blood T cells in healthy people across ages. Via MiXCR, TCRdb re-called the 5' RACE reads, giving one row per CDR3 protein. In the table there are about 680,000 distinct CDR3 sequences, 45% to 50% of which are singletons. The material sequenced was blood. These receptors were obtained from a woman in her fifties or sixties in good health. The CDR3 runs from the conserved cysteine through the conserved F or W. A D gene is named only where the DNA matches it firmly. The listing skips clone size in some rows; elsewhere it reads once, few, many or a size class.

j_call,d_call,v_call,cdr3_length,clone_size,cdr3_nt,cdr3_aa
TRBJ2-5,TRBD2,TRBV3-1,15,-,TGTGCCAGCAGCCTAAGAACCGGGACTAGCGAGACCCAGTACTTC,CASSLRTGTSETQYF
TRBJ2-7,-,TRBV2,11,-,TGTGCCACTGGACAGTCCTACGAGCAGTACTTC,CATGQSYEQYF
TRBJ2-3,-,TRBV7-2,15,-,TGTGCCAGCAGCTTAGATGTGGGAGGCACAGATACGCAGTATTTT,CASSLDVGGTDTQYF
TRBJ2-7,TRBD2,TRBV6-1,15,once,TGTGCCAGCAGTCCTCCCGGACTAGCGTCGAATGAGCAGTACTTC,CASSPPGLASNEQYF
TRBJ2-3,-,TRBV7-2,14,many,TGTGCCAGCAGCTTAGGGGCCTTCACAGATACGCAGTATTTT,CASSLGAFTDTQYF
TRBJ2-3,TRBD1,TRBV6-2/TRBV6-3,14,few,TGTGCCAGCAATACAGGGGTTCCGACAGATACGCAGTATTTT,CASNTGVPTDTQYF
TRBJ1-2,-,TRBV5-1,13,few,TGCGCCAGCAGCTTGGTCACAGAGAATGGCTACACCTTC,CASSLVTENGYTF
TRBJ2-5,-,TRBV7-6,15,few,TGTGCCAGCAGCTTTACAATAGAAAGCCAAGAGACCCAGTACTTC,CASSFTIESQETQYF
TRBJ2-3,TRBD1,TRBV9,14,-,TGTGCCAGCAGCGTAACAGGGGGTGCAGATACGCAGTATTTT,CASSVTGGADTQYF
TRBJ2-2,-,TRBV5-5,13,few,TGTGCCAGCAGGGCGGGTAACACCGGGGAGCTGTTTTTT,CASRAGNTGELFF
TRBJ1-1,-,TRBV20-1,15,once,TGCAGTGCTAGAGACGTTTTGGGTACGAACACTGAAGCTTTCTTT,CSARDVLGTNTEAFF
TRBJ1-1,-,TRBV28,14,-,TGTGCCAGCGTGCACAGCGATAGGTACACTGAAGCTTTCTTT,CASVHSDRYTEAFF
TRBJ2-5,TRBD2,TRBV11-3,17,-,TGTGCCAACAGCATCACCACCAGGACTAGCGGGAGGGAGACCCAGTACTTC,CANSITTRTSGRETQYF
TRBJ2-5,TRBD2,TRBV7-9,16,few,TGTGCCAGCAGCCGGACTAGCGGGATGGGACAAGAGACCCAGTACTTC,CASSRTSGMGQETQYF
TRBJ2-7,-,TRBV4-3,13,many,TGCGCCAGCAGCCAAGATCGGCTTCAGGAGCAGTACTTC,CASSQDRLQEQYF
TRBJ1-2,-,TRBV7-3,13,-,TGTGCCAGCAGCTTAACTCAGGGGTGGGGCTACACCTTC,CASSLTQGWGYTF
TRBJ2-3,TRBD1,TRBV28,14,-,TGTGCCATCTCCCGGGACAGGAGAGCAGATACGCAGTATTTT,CAISRDRRADTQYF
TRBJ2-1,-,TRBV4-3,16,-,TGCGCCAGCAGCCAAGATACTAGGAATTCGGTCAATGAGCAGTTCTTC,CASSQDTRNSVNEQFF
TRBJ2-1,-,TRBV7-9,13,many,TGTGCCAGCAGCTTAGACCCGCGACCTGAGCAGTTCTTC,CASSLDPRPEQFF
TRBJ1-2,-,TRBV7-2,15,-,TGTGCCAGCAGCGAGCAGGGGAATTCTAACTATGGCTACACCTTC,CASSEQGNSNYGYTF
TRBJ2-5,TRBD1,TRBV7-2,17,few,TGTGCCAGCAGCATGGGACAGGGGGCTGCTGGGGGAGAGACCCAGTACTTC,CASSMGQGAAGGETQYF
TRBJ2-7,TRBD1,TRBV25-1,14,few,TGTGCCAGCAGTGAACAGACAGGGGGCTACGAGCAGTACTTC,CASSEQTGGYEQYF